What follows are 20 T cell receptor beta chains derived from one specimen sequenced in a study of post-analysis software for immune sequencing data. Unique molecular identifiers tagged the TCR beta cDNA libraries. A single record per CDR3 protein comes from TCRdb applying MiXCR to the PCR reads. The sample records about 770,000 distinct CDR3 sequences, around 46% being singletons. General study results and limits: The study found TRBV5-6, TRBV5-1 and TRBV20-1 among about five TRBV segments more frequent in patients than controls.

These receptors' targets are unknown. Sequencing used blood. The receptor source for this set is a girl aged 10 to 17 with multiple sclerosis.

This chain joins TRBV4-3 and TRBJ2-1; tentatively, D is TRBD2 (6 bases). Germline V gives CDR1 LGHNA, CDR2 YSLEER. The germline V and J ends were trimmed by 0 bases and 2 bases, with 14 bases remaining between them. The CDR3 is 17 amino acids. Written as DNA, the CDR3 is TGCGCCAGCAGCCAAGAGGTTGGGGGGACCACCTACAATGAGCAGTTCTTC. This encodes CASSQEVGGTTYNEQFF.

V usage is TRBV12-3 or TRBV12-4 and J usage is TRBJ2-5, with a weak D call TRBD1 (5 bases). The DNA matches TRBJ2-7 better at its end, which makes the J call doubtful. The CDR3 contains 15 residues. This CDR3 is CASQTGPGLGYEQYF. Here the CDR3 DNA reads TGTGCCAGCCAAACAGGCCCAGGTTTAGGTTACGAGCAGTACTTC.

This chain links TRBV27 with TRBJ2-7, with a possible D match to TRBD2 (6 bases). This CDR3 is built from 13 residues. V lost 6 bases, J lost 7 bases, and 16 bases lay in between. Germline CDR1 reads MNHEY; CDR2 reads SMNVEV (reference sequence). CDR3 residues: CASSWGLYNEQYF. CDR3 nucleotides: TGTGCCAGCAGCTGGGGACTTTACAATGAGCAGTACTTC.

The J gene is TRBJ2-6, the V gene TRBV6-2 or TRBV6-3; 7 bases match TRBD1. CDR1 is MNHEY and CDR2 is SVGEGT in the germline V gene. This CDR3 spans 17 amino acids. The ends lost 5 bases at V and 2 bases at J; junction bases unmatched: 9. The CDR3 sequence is CASSPFPTGTGANVLTF. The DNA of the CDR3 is TGTGCCAGCAGTCCCTTCCCGACAGGGACTGGGGCCAACGTCCTGACTTTC.

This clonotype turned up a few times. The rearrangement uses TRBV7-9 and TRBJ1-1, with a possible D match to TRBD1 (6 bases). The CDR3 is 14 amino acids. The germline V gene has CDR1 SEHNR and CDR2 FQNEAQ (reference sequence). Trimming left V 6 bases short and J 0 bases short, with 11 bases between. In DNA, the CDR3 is TGTGCCAGCAGTTCACAGGGAGTGAACACTGAAGCTTTCTTT. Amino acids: CASSSQGVNTEAFF.

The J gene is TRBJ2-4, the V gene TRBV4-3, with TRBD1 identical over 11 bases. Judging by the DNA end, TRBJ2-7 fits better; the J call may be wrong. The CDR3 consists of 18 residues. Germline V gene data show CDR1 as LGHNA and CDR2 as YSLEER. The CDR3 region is CASSQGRVGDRGSYEQYF. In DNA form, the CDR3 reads TGCGCCAGCAGCCAAGGAAGGGTTGGGGACAGGGGGAGCTACGAGCAGTACTTC.

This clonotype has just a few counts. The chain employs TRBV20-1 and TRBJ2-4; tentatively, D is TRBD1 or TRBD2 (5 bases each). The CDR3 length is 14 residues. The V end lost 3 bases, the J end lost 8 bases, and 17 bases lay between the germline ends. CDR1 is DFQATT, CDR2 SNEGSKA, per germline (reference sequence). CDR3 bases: TGCAGTGCTAGTATGCCTACGAGGGACGACATTCAGTACTTC. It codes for CSASMPTRDDIQYF.

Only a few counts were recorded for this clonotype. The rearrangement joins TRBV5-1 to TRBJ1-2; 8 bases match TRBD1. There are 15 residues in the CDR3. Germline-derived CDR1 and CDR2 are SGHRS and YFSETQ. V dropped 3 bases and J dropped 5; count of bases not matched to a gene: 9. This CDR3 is CASSSLPTGEYGYTF. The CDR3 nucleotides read TGCGCCAGCAGCTCTCTTCCGACAGGGGAATATGGCTACACCTTC.

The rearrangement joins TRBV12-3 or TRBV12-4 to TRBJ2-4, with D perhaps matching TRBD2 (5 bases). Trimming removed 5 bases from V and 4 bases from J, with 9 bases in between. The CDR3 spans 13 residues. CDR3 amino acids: CASSITGKNIQYF. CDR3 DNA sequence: TGTGCCAGCAGTATTACGGGGAAAAACATTCAGTACTTC.

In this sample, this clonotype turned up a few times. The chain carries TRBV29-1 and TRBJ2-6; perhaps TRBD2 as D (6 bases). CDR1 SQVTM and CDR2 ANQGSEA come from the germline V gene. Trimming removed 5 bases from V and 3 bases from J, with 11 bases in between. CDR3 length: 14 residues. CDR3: CSVWGGGGANVLTF. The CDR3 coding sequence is TGCAGCGTTTGGGGAGGTGGTGGGGCCAACGTCCTGACTTTC.

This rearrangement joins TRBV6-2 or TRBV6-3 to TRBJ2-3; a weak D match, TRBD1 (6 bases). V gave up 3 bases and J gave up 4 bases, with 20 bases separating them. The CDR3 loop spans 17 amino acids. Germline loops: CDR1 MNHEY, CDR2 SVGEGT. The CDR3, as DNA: TGTGCCAGCAGTTATTTTCCTCTACCCAGGGGAGCAGATACGCAGTATTTT. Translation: CASSYFPLPRGADTQYF.

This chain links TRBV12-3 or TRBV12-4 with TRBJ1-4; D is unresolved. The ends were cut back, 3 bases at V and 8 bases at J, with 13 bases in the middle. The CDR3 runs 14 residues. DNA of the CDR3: TGTGCCAGCAGTTTCCGGTCGGCCGGAGAAAAACTGTTTTTT. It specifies CASSFRSAGEKLFF.

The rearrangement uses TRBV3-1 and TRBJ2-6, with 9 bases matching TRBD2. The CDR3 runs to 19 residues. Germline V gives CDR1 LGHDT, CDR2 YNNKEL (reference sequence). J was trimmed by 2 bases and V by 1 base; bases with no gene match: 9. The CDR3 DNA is TGTGCCAGCAGCCAAGGGGGTAGCGGGAGTGGAACTGGGGCCAACGTCCTGACTTTC. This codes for CASSQGGSGSGTGANVLTF. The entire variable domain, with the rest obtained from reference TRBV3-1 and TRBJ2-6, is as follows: DTAVSQTPKYLVTQMGNDKSIKCEQNLGHDTMYWYKQDSKKFLKIMFSYNNKELIINETVPNRFSPKSPDKAHLNLHINSLELGDSAVYFCASSQGGSGSGTGANVLTFGAGSRLTVL.

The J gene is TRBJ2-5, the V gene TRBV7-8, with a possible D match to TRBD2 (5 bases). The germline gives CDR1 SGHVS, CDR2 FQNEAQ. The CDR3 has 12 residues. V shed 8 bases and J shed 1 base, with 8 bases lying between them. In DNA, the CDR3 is TGTGCCAGCCGTCGGGGCCAAGAGACCCAGTACTTC. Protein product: CASRRGQETQYF. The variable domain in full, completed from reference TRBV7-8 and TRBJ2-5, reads GAGVSQSPRYKVAKRGQDVALRCDPISGHVSLFWYQQALGQGPEFLTYFQNEAQLDKSGLPSDRFFAERPEGSVSTLKIQRTQQEDSAVYLCASRRGQETQYFGPGTRLLVL.

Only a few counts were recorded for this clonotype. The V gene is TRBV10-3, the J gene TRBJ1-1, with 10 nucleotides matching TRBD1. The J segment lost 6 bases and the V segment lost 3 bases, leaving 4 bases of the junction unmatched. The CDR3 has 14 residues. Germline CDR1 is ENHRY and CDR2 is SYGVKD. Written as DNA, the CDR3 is TGTGCCATCAGTGATGTAGACAGGGGGCCTGAAGCTTTCTTT. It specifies CAISDVDRGPEAFF.

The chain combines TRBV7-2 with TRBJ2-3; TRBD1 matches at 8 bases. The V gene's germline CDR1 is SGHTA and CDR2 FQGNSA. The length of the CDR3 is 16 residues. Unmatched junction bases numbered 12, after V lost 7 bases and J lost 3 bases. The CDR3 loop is CASTTPRTGYTDTQYF. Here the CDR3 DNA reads TGTGCCAGCACCACCCCAAGGACAGGGTATACAGATACGCAGTATTTT.

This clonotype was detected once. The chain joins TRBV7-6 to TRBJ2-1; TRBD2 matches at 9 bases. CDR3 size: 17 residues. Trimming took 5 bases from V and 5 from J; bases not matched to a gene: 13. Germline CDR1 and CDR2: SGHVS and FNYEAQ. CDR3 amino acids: CASSPGVAGARNNEQFF. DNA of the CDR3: TGTGCCAGCAGCCCCGGGGTAGCGGGAGCACGGAACAATGAGCAGTTCTTC.

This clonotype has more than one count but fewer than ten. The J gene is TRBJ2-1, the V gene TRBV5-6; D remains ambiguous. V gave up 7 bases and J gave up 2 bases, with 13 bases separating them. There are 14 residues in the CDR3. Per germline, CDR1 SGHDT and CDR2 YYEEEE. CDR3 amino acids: CASSPRTAYNEQFF. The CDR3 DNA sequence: TGTGCCAGCTCACCCCGGACGGCCTACAATGAGCAGTTCTTC. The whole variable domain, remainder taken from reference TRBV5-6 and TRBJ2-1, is DAGVTQSPTHLIKTRGQQVTLRCSPKSGHDTVSWYQQALGQGPQFIFQYYEEEERQRGNFPDRFSGHQFPNYSSELNVNALLLGDSALYLCASSPRTAYNEQFFGPGTRLTVL.

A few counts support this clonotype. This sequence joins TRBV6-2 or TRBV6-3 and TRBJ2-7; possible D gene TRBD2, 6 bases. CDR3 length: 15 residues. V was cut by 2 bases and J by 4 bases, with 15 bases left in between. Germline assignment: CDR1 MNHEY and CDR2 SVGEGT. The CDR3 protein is CASSYGGAGNYEQYF. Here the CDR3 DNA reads TGTGCCAGCAGTTACGGTGGGGCGGGAAATTACGAGCAGTACTTC.

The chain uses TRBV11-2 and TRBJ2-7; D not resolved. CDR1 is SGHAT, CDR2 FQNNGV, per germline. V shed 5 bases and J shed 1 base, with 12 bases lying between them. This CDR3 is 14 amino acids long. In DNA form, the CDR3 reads TGTGCCAGCAGCCCGGGCGCGAGATCCTACGAGCAGTACTTC. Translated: CASSPGARSYEQYF.